This T cell receptor beta chain was captured by sequencing in a study of blood T cell repertoires in COVID-19. Germline V gene sequence: CDR1 SQVTM, CDR2 ANQGSEA. The CDR3 is 13 amino acids. Deletions cut 5 bases from V and 4 bases from J, with 12 bases between. Libraries were prepared by immunoSEQ multiplex PCR; TCRdb keeps only in-frame clonotypes and omits some of them. Here the sample spans roughly 150,000 clones, roughly 90% being singletons. This clonotype was obtained from a man aged 18 to 35 with COVID-19, enrolled during active disease. What was sequenced was peripheral blood. The V gene is TRBV29-1, the J gene TRBJ1-5, with D tentatively TRBD1 (5 bases). As DNA, the CDR3 is TGCAGCGTTCGCGTCAGGGAAAATCAGCCCCAGCATTTT. This codes for CSVRVRENQPQHF.